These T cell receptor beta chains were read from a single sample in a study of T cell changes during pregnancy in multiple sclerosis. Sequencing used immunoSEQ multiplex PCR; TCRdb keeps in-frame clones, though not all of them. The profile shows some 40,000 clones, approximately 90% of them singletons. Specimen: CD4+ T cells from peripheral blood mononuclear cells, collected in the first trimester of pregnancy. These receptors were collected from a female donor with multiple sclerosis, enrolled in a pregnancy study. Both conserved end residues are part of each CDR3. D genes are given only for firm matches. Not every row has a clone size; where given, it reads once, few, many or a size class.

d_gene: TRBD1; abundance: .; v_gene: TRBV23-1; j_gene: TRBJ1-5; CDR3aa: CASRLDRENSNQPQHF; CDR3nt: TGCGCCAGCAGACTCGACAGGGAGAATAGCAATCAGCCCCAGCATTTT
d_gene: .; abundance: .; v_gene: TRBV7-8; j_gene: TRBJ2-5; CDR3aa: CASSLAVREHETQYF; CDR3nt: TGTGCCAGCAGCTTAGCCGTCAGGGAACATGAGACCCAGTACTTC
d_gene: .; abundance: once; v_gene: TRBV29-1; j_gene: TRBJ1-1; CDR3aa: CSVERPGTEAFF; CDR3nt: TGCAGCGTTGAACGCCCGGGCACTGAAGCTTTCTTT
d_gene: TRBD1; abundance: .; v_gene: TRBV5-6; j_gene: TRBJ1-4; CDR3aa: CASRLGQGPATNEKLFF; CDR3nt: TGTGCCAGCAGATTGGGACAGGGGCCTGCAACTAATGAAAAACTGTTTTTT
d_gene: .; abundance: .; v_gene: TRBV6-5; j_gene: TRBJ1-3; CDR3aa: CASSYRRDSGNTIYF; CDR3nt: TGTGCCAGCAGTTACCGCAGGGACTCTGGAAACACCATATATTTT
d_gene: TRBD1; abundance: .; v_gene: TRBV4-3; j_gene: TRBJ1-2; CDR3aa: CASSQVGQGENYGYTF; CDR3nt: TGCGCCAGCAGCCAAGTAGGGCAGGGGGAGAACTATGGCTACACCTTC
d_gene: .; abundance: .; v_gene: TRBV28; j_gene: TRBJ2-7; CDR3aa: CASSFLLGRASYEQYF; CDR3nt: TGTGCCAGCAGTTTCCTTTTAGGCAGGGCTTCCTACGAGCAGTACTTC
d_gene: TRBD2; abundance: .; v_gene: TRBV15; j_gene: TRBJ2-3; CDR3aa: CATSREKPLRTSGGTDTQYF; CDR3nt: TGTGCCACCAGCAGAGAGAAACCGCTGAGGACTAGCGGGGGAACAGATACGCAGTATTTT
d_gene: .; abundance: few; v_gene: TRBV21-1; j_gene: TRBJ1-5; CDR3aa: CASRVRDTTNQPQHF; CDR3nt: TGTGCCAGCAGAGTCCGGGACACTACGAATCAGCCCCAGCATTTT
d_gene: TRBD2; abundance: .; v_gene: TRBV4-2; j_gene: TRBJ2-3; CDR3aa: CASSHNLPIAGVTDTQYF; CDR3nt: TGTGCCAGCAGCCATAACCTTCCTATAGCGGGAGTCACAGATACGCAGTATTTT
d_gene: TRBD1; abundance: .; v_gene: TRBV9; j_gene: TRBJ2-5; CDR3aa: CASSFPTGQWETQYF; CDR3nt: TGTGCCAGCAGCTTCCCGACAGGGCAATGGGAGACCCAGTACTTC
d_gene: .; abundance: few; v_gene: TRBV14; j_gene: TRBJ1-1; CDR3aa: CASRGRGEAFF; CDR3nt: TGTGCCAGCAGAGGAAGAGGTGAAGCTTTCTTT
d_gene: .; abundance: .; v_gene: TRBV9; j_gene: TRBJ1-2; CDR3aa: CASSVEGEGYGYTF; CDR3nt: TGTGCCAGCAGCGTAGAGGGAGAAGGCTATGGCTACACCTTC
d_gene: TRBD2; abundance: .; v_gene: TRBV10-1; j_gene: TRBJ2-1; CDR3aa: CASSEASSGSSNEQFF; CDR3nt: TGCGCCAGCAGTGAGGCCTCTAGCGGGAGCAGTAATGAGCAGTTCTTC